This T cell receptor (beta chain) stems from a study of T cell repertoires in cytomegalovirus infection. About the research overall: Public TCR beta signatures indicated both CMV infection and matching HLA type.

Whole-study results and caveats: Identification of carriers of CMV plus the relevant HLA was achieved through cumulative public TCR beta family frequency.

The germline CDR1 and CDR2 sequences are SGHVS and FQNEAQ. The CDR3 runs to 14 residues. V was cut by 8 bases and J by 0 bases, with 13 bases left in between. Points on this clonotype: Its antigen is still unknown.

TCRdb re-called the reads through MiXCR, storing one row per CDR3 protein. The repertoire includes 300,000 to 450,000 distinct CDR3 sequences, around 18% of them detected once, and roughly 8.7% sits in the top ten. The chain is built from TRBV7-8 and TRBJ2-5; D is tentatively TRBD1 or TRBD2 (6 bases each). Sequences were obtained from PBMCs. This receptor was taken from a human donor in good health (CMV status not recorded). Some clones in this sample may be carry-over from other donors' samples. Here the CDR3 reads CASARGGNQETQYF. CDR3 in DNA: TGTGCCAGCGCCAGAGGGGGGAACCAAGAGACCCAGTACTTC. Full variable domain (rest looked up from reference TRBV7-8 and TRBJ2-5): GAGVSQSPRYKVAKRGQDVALRCDPISGHVSLFWYQQALGQGPEFLTYFQNEAQLDKSGLPSDRFFAERPEGSVSTLKIQRTQQEDSAVYLCASARGGNQETQYFGPGTRLLVL.